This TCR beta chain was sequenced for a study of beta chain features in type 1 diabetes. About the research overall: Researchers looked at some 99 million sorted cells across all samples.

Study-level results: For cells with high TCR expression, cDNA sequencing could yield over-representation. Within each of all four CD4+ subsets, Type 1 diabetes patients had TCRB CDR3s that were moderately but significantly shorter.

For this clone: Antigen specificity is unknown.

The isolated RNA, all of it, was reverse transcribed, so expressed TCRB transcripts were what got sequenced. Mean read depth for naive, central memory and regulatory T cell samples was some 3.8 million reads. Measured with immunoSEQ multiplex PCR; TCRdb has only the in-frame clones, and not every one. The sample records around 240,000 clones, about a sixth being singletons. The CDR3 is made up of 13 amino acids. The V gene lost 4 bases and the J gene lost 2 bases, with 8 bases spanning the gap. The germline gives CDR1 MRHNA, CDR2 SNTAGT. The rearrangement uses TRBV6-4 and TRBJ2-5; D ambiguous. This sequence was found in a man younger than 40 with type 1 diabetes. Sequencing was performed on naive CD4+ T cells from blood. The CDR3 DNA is TGTGCCAGCAGTGTGCGGATACAAGAGACCCAGTACTTC. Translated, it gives CASSVRIQETQYF.